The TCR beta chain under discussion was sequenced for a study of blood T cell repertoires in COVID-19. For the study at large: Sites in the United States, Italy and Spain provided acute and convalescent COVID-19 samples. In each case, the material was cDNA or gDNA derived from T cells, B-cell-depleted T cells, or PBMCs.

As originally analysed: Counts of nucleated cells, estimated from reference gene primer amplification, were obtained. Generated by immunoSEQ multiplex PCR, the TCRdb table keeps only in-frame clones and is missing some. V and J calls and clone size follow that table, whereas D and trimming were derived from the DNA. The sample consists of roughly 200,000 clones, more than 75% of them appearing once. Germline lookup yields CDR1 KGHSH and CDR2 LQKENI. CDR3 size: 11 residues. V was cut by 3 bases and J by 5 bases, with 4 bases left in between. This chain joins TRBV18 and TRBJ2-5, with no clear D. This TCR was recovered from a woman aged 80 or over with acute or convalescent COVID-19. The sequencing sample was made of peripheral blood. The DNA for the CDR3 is TGTGCCAGCTCACCGGAGGAGACCCAGTACTTC. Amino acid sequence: CASSPEETQYF.